This T cell receptor beta chain was identified during a study of OX40 agonist ivuxolimab in advanced cancers. For the study at large: Dose-escalation patients had hepatocellular carcinoma, melanoma, renal cell or head and neck cancer.

The data were produced by immunoSEQ multiplex PCR, yet TCRdb's version contains in-frame clones alone and is incomplete. The sample lists some 63,000 clones, 94% occurring once. Notes on the study in general: The study did not work out the antigen specificity of the expanded peripheral T cells. Expanded clones were, on average, more numerous among CD8+ T cells than CD4+.

In the case of this clone: Its antigen is as yet unknown.

The source material was CD4+ or CD8+ T cells sorted from blood, sampled in a trial of the OX40 agonist ivuxolimab. The sequence was collected from an adult with an advanced solid tumor such as melanoma, head and neck, liver or kidney cancer.

DNA for the CDR3: TGTGCCAGTAGGGGGGGACAATCTAATTCACCCCTCCACTTT. Amino acid sequence: CASRGGQSNSPLHF. This chain links TRBV19 with TRBJ1-6; tentative D call: TRBD1 (6 bases). The CDR3 runs to 14 residues. Per germline, CDR1 LNHDA and CDR2 SQIVND (reference sequence). V shed 6 bases and J shed 6 bases, with 12 bases lying between them.